The next 30 T cell receptor beta chains were all read from a single sample in a study of T-cell reconstitution after alpha-beta-depleted transplantation in children. Preparation of the TCRbeta library involved a method that used unique molecular identifiers. TCRdb reanalysed the PCR reads using MiXCR and keeps one entry per CDR3 protein. Among about 640,000 distinct CDR3 sequences listed, roughly 15% were seen once. The sequencing here drew on PBMCs from the stem cell graft donor, taken from the stem cell graft. Receptors were obtained from a human donor who donated a stem cell graft to a child with acute myeloid leukemia.

This clonotype was picked up many times. This rearrangement joins TRBV12-3 or TRBV12-4 to TRBJ2-5, with D maybe TRBD1 (6 bases). CDR3 length: 14 amino acids. The V and J ends lost 7 bases and 2 bases respectively, with 14 bases between them. As DNA, the CDR3 is TGTGCCAGCAATCAGGGGTCTATACAAGAGACCCAGTACTTC. Its protein product is CASNQGSIQETQYF.

The J gene is TRBJ2-3, the V gene TRBV5-1, with TRBD1 identical over 7 bases. The CDR3 consists of 14 residues. The V and J ends lost 0 bases and 4 bases, in that order; junction bases with no gene match: 2. Looked up from germline, CDR1 is SGHRS and CDR2 is YFSETQ. Here the CDR3 DNA reads TGCGCCAGCAGCTTGGCGGGGACAGCAGATACGCAGTATTTT. Its translation is CASSLAGTADTQYF.

CDR3 nucleotide sequence: TGCGCCAGCAGCCAAGACTACGGACGGAGTTTTCTCACTGAAGCTTTCTTT. As protein: CASSQDYGRSFLTEAFF. This chain connects TRBV4-1 to TRBJ1-1; D call uncertain. Germline V gene data show CDR1 as MGHRA and CDR2 as YSYEKL. The CDR3 loop spans 17 amino acids. V was cut by 0 bases and J by 4 bases, with 18 bases left in between.

The V and J genes are TRBV20-1 and TRBJ1-6; 12 bases map to TRBD1. V shed 7 bases, J shed 10 bases, and the junction held 11 bases outside the gene matches. The CDR3 has 15 residues. Germline V gene data show CDR1 as DFQATT and CDR2 as SNEGSKA (reference sequence). The chain's CDR3 is CSVPAGTGGRSPLHF. In nucleotides, the CDR3 is TGCAGTGTTCCCGCCGGGACAGGGGGCAGATCACCCCTCCACTTT.

This clonotype has only a few counts. The chain links TRBV11-2 to TRBJ1-3; D remains ambiguous. Trimming took 6 bases from V and 7 from J, leaving 7 bases between them. Germline V lookup: CDR1 SGHAT, CDR2 FQNNGV. The CDR3 is made up of 11 amino acids. The CDR3 loop is CASRYINTIYF. Here the CDR3 DNA reads TGTGCCAGCAGATACATCAACACCATATATTTT. Full variable domain (rest looked up from reference TRBV11-2 and TRBJ1-3): EAGVAQSPRYKIIEKRQSVAFWCNPISGHATLYWYQQILGQGPKLLIQFQNNGVVDDSQLPKDRFSAERLKGVDSTLKIQPAKLEDSAVYLCASRYINTIYFGEGSWLTVV.

This clonotype has a count of ten or more. The chain joins TRBV29-1 to TRBJ2-1; D gene unclear. CDR1 is SQVTM and CDR2 is ANQGSEA in the germline V gene. The CDR3 is 14 residues long. With 4 bases removed from V and 8 bases from J, the gap between germline ends came to 18 bases. CDR3 DNA sequence: TGCAGCGTTGCCTGGCTCCCGATCTATGATGAGCAGTTCTTC. It yields the protein CSVAWLPIYDEQFF.

J is TRBJ2-2 and V is TRBV29-1; maybe TRBD1 (6 bases). This CDR3 contains 19 residues. Germline values: CDR1 SQVTM, CDR2 ANQGSEA. Trimming cost V 8 bases and J 1 base, with 29 bases left between them. The DNA of the CDR3 is TGCAGCATTTGCCCCCAGGGGACACGAAATCGATTGAACACCGGGGAGCTGTTTTTT. Protein product: CSICPQGTRNRLNTGELFF.

In this sample, this clonotype turned up a few times. J is TRBJ2-3 and V is TRBV27, with D possibly being TRBD2 (6 bases). Germline assignment: CDR1 MNHEY and CDR2 SMNVEV (reference sequence). The ends were cut back, 6 bases at V and 8 bases at J, with 12 bases in the middle. The length of the CDR3 is 12 residues. CDR3 nucleotides: TGTGCCAGCAGCCTGGAGGGAGGTACGCAGTATTTT. Its translation is CASSLEGGTQYF.

This clonotype was seen at least ten times. This sequence joins TRBV29-1 and TRBJ1-1; D might be TRBD1 (5 bases). CDR1 and CDR2 from the germline V gene are SQVTM and ANQGSEA. The V gene lost 2 bases and the J gene lost 4 bases, with 14 bases spanning the gap. CDR3 size: 14 residues. The CDR3, as DNA: TGCAGCGTTGAAAGACAGTTATATGTCACTGAAGCTTTCTTT. Translating gives CSVERQLYVTEAFF.

The chain is built from TRBV2 and TRBJ1-6; D is unresolved. V gave up 7 bases and J gave up 9 bases, with 13 bases separating them. Germline assignment: CDR1 SNHLY and CDR2 FYNNEI. The CDR3 loop spans 13 amino acids. This CDR3 reads CASNAARASPLHF. CDR3 coding DNA: TGTGCCAGCAATGCGGCCAGAGCTTCACCCCTCCACTTT.

This clonotype was detected many times. This sequence joins TRBV20-1 and TRBJ1-2; D not certain. Germline V gene lookup returns CDR1 DFQATT and CDR2 SNEGSKA (reference sequence). V lost 0 bases and J 2 bases, leaving 10 bases between the germline ends. This CDR3 comprises 14 residues. CDR3 amino acids: CSARDQVGNYGYTF. The CDR3 nucleotides read TGCAGTGCTAGAGATCAGGTGGGGAACTATGGCTACACCTTC.

This clonotype was seen repeatedly, ten times or more. Compared with germline, one end of the junction differs, possibly owing to a read error. The gene calls are TRBV5-1 and TRBJ1-1; no definite D call. Germline loops: CDR1 SGHRS, CDR2 YFSETQ. The length of the CDR3 is 13 residues. The CDR3 loop is CASSLTANTEAFF. CDR3 in DNA: TGTGCCAGCAGCCTAACAGCGAACACTGAAGCTTTCTTT.

A word on this clonotype: A much bigger clone sits one base away, suggesting this may be a read error. This sequence joins TRBV20-1 and TRBJ2-3, with TRBD2 identical over 7 bases. CDR1 and CDR2 (germline): DFQATT, SNEGSKA (reference sequence). This CDR3 has 15 amino acids. J lost 6 bases, V lost 0 bases, and 9 bases had no gene match. CDR3 in amino acids: CSARDQRGAADTQYF. The CDR3 DNA follows: TGCAGTGCTAGAGATCAGCGGGGCGCGGCGGATACGCAGTATTTT.

This clonotype was picked up a small number of times. V and J are TRBV5-1 and TRBJ2-1; D is undetermined. From germline, CDR1 is SGHRS and CDR2 YFSETQ. V lost 0 bases to trimming and J lost 1 base, with 11 bases between them. The CDR3 consists of 16 residues. DNA of the CDR3: TGCGCCAGCAGCTTGGAATCTGGTAGGTCCTACAATGAGCAGTTCTTC. Translating it yields CASSLESGRSYNEQFF.

This chain connects TRBV5-1 to TRBJ1-3; the match to TRBD1 covers 9 bases. CDR1 and CDR2 (germline): SGHRS, YFSETQ. With 0 bases clipped from V and 7 bases from J, the junction kept 8 bases outside the gene matches. This CDR3 spans 16 amino acids. The CDR3 region is CASSLAPGQGFNTIYF. The CDR3 DNA sequence: TGCGCCAGCAGCTTGGCCCCGGGACAGGGTTTCAACACCATATATTTT.

The table lists this clonotype with a few counts. V and J are TRBV28 and TRBJ2-1; possibly TRBD1 for D (5 bases). The CDR3 extends over 15 amino acids. The germline CDR1 and CDR2 sequences are MDHEN and SYDVKM. The V end was cut by 5 bases, the J end by 5 bases, with 16 bases between. DNA of the CDR3: TGTGCCAGCAGTCCCGAGACAGTTCTTAACAATGAGCAGTTCTTC. Encoded protein: CASSPETVLNNEQFF.

This clonotype was seen at least ten times. This rearrangement joins TRBV5-1 to TRBJ2-1, with a weak D call TRBD1 (6 bases). V lost 6 bases and J lost 8, with 15 bases in between. Germline CDR1 is SGHRS and CDR2 is YFSETQ. The CDR3 contains 13 residues. DNA of the CDR3: TGCGCCAGCAATGGACAGACTTTAGATGAGCAGTTCTTC. Amino acids: CASNGQTLDEQFF.

There are a few counts of this clonotype. V is TRBV12-3 or TRBV12-4 and J is TRBJ2-1, with 13 bases fitting TRBD2. The junction had 1 base not matched to a gene; V was cut back by 6 bases and J by 2 bases. The CDR3 is 15 residues long. The CDR3 protein is CASRLAGGPYNEQFF. In DNA, the CDR3 is TGTGCCAGCAGACTAGCGGGGGGGCCCTACAATGAGCAGTTCTTC.

Of note for this clonotype: This may stem from a read error, because a much larger clone lies one nucleotide away. The genes are TRBV20-1 and TRBJ1-4, with D possibly matching TRBD1 (5 bases). V was shortened by 5 bases and J by 7 bases, with 11 bases between the two germline ends. The CDR3 spans 12 residues. Germline lookup yields CDR1 DFQATT and CDR2 SNEGSKA (reference sequence). CDR3 DNA sequence: TGCAGTGCTTTGCCAGGGTTTGAAAAACTGTTTTTT. Its protein is CSALPGFEKLFF.

This clonotype came up many times. The genes are TRBV7-9 and TRBJ2-1, with D tentatively TRBD1 (6 bases). V lost 1 base and J lost 1, with 11 bases in between. Germline V lookup: CDR1 SEHNR, CDR2 FQNEAQ (reference sequence). This CDR3 region has 16 residues. CDR3 region: CASSLGWDTSYNEQFF. Here the CDR3 DNA reads TGTGCCAGCAGCTTAGGATGGGACACGTCCTACAATGAGCAGTTCTTC.

This clonotype was detected many times. The chain employs TRBV29-1 and TRBJ2-2; D perhaps matches TRBD1 (5 bases). Germline V gene sequence: CDR1 SQVTM, CDR2 ANQGSEA. V lost 2 bases and J lost 5, with 9 bases in between. This CDR3 is built from 13 residues. CDR3 protein: CSVESRGTGELFF. For the CDR3, the DNA is TGCAGCGTTGAAAGTAGGGGTACCGGGGAGCTGTTTTTT.

The J gene is TRBJ2-7, the V gene TRBV12-3 or TRBV12-4; no clear D. V lost 2 bases, J lost 1 base, and 18 bases lay in between. This CDR3 comprises 17 residues. In DNA, the CDR3 is TGTGCCAGCAGTTTAAGGCGGTTCACTGGCGCTTCCTACGAGCAGTACGTC. Its protein product is CASSLRRFTGASYEQYV.

The V call is TRBV7-9, the J call TRBJ2-5, with no clear D. CDR1 is SEHNR and CDR2 is FQNEAQ in the germline V gene (reference sequence). Trimming took off 5 bases at V and 0 bases at J, with 10 bases between the two ends. This CDR3 comprises 14 residues. CDR3 residues: CASSRLYHQETQYF. The CDR3 region has the DNA TGTGCCAGCAGCAGACTCTACCACCAAGAGACCCAGTACTTC.

This clonotype was counted ten times or more. The genes are TRBV9 and TRBJ1-1; tentatively, D is TRBD1 (6 bases). The CDR3 is 15 amino acids. Germline V gene lookup returns CDR1 SGDLS and CDR2 YYNGEE. Trimming cost V 1 base and J 0 bases, with 10 bases left between them. The chain's CDR3 is CASSVRGDMNTEAFF. For the CDR3, the DNA is TGTGCCAGCAGCGTAAGGGGGGATATGAACACTGAAGCTTTCTTT.

This sequence joins TRBV6-1 and TRBJ1-1, with D maybe TRBD1 (6 bases). CDR1 is MNHNS and CDR2 is SASEGT in the germline V gene. The CDR3 consists of 14 residues. V lost 8 bases to trimming and J lost 6 bases, with 19 bases between them. The CDR3 sequence is CASLRWAGVAEAFF. DNA for the CDR3: TGTGCCAGCTTGCGATGGGCAGGGGTTGCTGAAGCTTTCTTT.

This clonotype was observed a handful of times. V and J are TRBV5-1 and TRBJ1-2, with TRBD1 matching 7 bases. The CDR3 runs to 15 residues. The germline V gene has CDR1 SGHRS and CDR2 YFSETQ. J lost 5 bases, V lost 4 bases, and 11 bases had no gene match. CDR3 sequence reads: CASSHLEGAWYGYTF. For the CDR3, the DNA is TGCGCCAGCAGCCATCTAGAGGGGGCCTGGTATGGCTACACCTTC.

This clonotype has ten or more counts. The chain uses TRBV20-1 and TRBJ2-7, with D perhaps given as TRBD1 or TRBD2 (6 bases each). V was shortened by 6 bases and J by 1 base, with 16 bases between the two germline ends. From germline, CDR1 is DFQATT and CDR2 SNEGSKA (reference sequence). The CDR3 totals 14 residues. CDR3 sequence: CSAEPTGGSYEQYV. The CDR3 nucleotides read TGCAGTGCCGAGCCGACAGGAGGGTCCTACGAGCAGTACGTC.

The V gene is TRBV6-5, the J gene TRBJ1-5; 8 positions agree with TRBD1. The CDR3 covers 15 residues. The V gene end was trimmed by 6 bases and the J gene end by 7 bases; junction bases not matched to a gene: 11. In germline, CDR1 is MNHEY, CDR2 SVGAGI. In DNA form, the CDR3 reads TGTGCCAGCAGCTTTGGACAGGGCGTAGGGCAGCCCCAGCATTTT. This gives the protein CASSFGQGVGQPQHF.

This clonotype was seen many times. This chain connects TRBV20-1 to TRBJ1-1, with TRBD1 as a possible D gene (5 bases). This CDR3 spans 14 amino acids. The germline V gene has CDR1 DFQATT and CDR2 SNEGSKA (reference sequence). V shed 1 base and J shed 11 bases, with 20 bases lying between them. For the CDR3, the DNA is TGCAGTGCTAGAGCTCCCGGGACCTTCAGTAGGGCTTTCTTT. It translates to CSARAPGTFSRAFF.

This clonotype was seen more than once but under ten times. The CDR3 region is CASSELGTRNEKLFF. Here the CDR3 DNA reads TGTGCCAGCAGTGAATTGGGGACACGAAATGAAAAACTGTTTTTT. The genes are TRBV2 and TRBJ1-4; D is perhaps TRBD1 (6 bases). The germline V gene encodes CDR1 SNHLY and CDR2 FYNNEI. V lost 2 bases to trimming and J lost 5 bases, with 12 bases between them. The CDR3 length is 15 residues.